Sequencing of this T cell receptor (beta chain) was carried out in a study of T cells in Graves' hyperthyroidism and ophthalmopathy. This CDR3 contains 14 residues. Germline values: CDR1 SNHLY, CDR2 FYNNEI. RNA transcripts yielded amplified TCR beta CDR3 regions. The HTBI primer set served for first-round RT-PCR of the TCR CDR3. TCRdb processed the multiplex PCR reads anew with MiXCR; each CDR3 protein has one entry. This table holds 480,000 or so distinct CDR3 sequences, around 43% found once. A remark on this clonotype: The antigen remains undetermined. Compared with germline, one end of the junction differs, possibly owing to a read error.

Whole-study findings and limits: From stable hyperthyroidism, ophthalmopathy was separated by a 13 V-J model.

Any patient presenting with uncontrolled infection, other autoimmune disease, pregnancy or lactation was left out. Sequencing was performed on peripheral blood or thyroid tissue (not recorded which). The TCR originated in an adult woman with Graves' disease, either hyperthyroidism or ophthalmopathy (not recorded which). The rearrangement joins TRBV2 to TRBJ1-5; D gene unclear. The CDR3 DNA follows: TGCGCCAGCAGCCAAGTTGGGGACAATCAGCCCCAGCATTTT. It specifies CASSQVGDNQPQHF.